Reported below is one TCR beta chain. The sample is drawn from a study of blood T cell repertoires in COVID-19. Study information: PBMCs, B-cell-depleted T cells, or T cells provided the cDNA or gDNA that made up the material.

Each participant's cohort was designated according to participant-reported clinical history. A case of COVID-19 had been met by exposed participants within 2 weeks before study entry. Some clones are missing from TCRdb's copy, which holds only in-frame ones; the method was immunoSEQ multiplex PCR. The data contain approximately 150,000 clones, around four fifths of them singletons. The TCR sequence derives from a man between 65 and 85 years old who had been exposed to COVID-19. The source material was PBMCs or T cells enriched from blood (not recorded which).

The CDR3 DNA follows: TGTGCCAGCAGCCAGCGTACCAGGACTAGATGGGTCAATGAGCAGTTCTTC. Protein product: CASSQRTRTRWVNEQFF. The V and J genes are TRBV3-1 (or the pseudogene TRBV3-2) and TRBJ2-1; TRBD2 matches at 7 bases. Germline CDR1 is LGHDT and CDR2 is YNNKEL (reference sequence). This CDR3 region has 17 residues. Trimming took 3 bases from V and 6 from J; bases not matched to a gene: 14.